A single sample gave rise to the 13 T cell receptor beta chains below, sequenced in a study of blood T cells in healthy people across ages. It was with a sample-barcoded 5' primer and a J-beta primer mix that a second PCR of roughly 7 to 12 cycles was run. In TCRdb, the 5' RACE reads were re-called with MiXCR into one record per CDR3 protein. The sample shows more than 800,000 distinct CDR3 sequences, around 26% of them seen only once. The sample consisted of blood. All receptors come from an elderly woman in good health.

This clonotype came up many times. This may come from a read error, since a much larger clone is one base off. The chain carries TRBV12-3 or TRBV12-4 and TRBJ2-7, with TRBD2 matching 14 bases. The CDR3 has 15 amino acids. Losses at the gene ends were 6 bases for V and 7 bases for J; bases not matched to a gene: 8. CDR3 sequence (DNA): TGTGCCAGCAGACGGACTAGCGGGGGGCTGGAGGAGCAGTACTTC. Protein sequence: CASRRTSGGLEEQYF.

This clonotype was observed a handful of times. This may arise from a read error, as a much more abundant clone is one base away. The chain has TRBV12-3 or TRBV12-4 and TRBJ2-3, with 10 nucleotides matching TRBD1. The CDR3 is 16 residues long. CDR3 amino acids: CASSPRQGASTDAQYF. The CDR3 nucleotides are TGTGCCAGCAGTCCACGACAGGGGGCCAGCACAGATGCGCAGTATTTT.

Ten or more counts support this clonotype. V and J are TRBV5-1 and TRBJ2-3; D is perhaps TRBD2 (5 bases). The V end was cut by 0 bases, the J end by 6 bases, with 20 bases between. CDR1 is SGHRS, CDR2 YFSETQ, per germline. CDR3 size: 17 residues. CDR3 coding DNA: TGCGCCAGCAGCTTGGCCTCTGGGAGTTGGGGATCGGATACGCAGTATTTT. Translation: CASSLASGSWGSDTQYF.

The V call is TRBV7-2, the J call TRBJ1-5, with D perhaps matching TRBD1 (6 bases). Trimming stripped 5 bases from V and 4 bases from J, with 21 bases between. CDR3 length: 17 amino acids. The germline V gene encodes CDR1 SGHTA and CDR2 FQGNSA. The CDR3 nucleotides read TGTGCCAGCAGCAACCAGGGGCCTACCATACCAAATCAGCCCCAGCATTTT. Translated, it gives CASSNQGPTIPNQPQHF.

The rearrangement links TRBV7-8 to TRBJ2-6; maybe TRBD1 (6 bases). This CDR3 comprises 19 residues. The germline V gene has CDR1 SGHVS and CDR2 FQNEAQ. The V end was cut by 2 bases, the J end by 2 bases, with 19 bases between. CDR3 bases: TGTGCCAGCAGCTTACGGACAGTTATACGTGGGCCTGGGGCCAACGTCCTGACTTTC. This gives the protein CASSLRTVIRGPGANVLTF.

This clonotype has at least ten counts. The CDR3 coding sequence is TGTGCCAGCAGCTTAGGGGACGGATCTGGGGCCAACGTCCTGACTTTC. This translates into CASSLGDGSGANVLTF. J is TRBJ2-6 and V is TRBV7-7; perhaps D is TRBD1 or TRBD2 (5 bases each). This CDR3 is 16 amino acids long. In germline, CDR1 is SSHAT, CDR2 FNYEAQ (reference sequence). V dropped 1 base and J dropped 1 base, with 8 bases sitting between them.

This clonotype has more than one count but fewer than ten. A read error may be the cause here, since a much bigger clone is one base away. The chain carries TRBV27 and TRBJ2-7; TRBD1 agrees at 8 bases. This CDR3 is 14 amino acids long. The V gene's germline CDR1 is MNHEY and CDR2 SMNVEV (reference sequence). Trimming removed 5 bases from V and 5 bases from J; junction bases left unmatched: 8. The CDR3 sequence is CASSAPTGVNEQYF. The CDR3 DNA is TGTGCCAGCAGTGCGCCGACAGGGGTCAACGAGCAGTACTTC.

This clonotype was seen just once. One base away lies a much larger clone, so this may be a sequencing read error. CDR3 sequence: CAGSLGQYIADTQYF. CDR3 bases: TGTGCCGGCAGCCTAGGACAGTATATCGCAGATACGCAGTATTTT. The chain joins TRBV12-3 or TRBV12-4 to TRBJ2-3, with a weak D call TRBD1 (6 bases). The CDR3 runs 15 residues.

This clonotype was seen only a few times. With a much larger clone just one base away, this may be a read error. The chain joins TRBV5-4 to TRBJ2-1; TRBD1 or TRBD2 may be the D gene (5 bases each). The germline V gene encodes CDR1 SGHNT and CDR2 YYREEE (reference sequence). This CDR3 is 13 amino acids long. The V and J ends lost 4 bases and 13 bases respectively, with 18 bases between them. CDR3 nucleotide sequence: TGTGCCAGCAGCCGGGACGAAGGAGAGACCCAGTTCTTC. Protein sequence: CASSRDEGETQFF. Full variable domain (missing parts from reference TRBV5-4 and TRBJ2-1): ETGVTQSPTHLIKTRGQQVTLRCSSQSGHNTVSWYQQALGQGPQFIFQYYREEENGRGNFPPRFSGLQFPNYSSELNVNALELDDSALYLCASSRDEGETQFFGPGTRLTVL.

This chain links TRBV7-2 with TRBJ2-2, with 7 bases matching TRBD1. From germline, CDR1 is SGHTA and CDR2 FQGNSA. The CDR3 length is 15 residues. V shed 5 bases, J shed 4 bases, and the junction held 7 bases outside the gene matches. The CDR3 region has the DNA TGTGCCAGCAGCACAGGGGCGACAACCACCGGGGAGCTGTTTTTT. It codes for CASSTGATTTGELFF.

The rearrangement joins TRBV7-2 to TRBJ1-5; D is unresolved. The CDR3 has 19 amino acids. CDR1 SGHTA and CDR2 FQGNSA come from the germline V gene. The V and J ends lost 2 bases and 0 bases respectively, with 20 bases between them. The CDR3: CASSLPHTMTEYSNQPQHF. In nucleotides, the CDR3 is TGTGCCAGCAGCTTACCCCACACCATGACGGAGTATAGCAATCAGCCCCAGCATTTT. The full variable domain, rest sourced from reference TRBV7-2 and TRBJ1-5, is GAGVSQSPSNKVTEKGKDVELRCDPISGHTALYWYRQSLGQGLEFLIYFQGNSAPDKSGLPSDRFSAERTGGSVSTLTIQRTQQEDSAVYLCASSLPHTMTEYSNQPQHFGDGTRLSIL.

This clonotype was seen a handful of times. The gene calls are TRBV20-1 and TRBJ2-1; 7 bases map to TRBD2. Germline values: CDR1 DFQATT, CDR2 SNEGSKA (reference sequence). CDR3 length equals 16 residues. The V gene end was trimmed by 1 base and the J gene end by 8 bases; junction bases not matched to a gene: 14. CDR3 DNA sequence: TGCAGTGCTAGAGCCGGCGGGAGCTCCTTTGGGGATGAGCAGTTCTTC. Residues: CSARAGGSSFGDEQFF.

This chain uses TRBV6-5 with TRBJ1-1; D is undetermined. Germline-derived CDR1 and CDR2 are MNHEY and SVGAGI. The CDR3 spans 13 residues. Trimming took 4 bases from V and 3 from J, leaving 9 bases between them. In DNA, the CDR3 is TGTGCCAGCAGTTGGGCGGGTTACACTGAAGCTTTCTTT. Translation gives CASSWAGYTEAFF.